The 8 T cell receptor beta chains below come from one sample, sequenced in a study of post-analysis software for immune sequencing data (dated by TCRdb to the mid-2010s). Study-level results and caveats: Several TRBV segments, including TRBV5-6, TRBV5-1 and TRBV20-1, were significantly more frequent in patients than controls.

Library preparation employed PCR. TCRdb names Illumina HiSeq 2500 as the instrument used. To reduce PCR and sequencing biases, unique molecular identifiers were incorporated into the TCR beta cDNA libraries. TCRdb reran the public reads through fastp at Q25 and MiXCR, keeping productive beta chains. Rows with a matching CDR3 protein are joined into one entry that keeps the most common DNA and genes. Recorded for this sample are 750,000 to 950,000 distinct CDR3 sequences; roughly 58% of them occurred a single time. The ten largest make up over 4% of the sample. Their cognate antigens are unknown. Sequenced sample: blood. All receptors derive from a girl between 5 and 17 years old with multiple sclerosis.

The J gene is TRBJ1-1, the V gene TRBV12-3 or TRBV12-4, with no clear D. The CDR3 contains 15 residues. The V gene lost 5 bases and the J gene lost 0 bases, with 13 bases spanning the gap. The CDR3 bases are TGTGCCAGCAGTCCGTGGACCGTTGTGAACACTGAAGCTTTCTTT. Translation: CASSPWTVVNTEAFF.

The chain combines TRBV4-2 with TRBJ2-5; D might be TRBD2 (6 bases). The CDR3 length is 18 residues. The V end lost 3 bases, the J end lost 1 base, and 21 bases lay between the germline ends. CDR1 and CDR2 (germline): LGHNA, YNFKEQ. CDR3 nucleotides: TGTGCCAGCAGCCATGCGTTCCGCCCCGGGAGTGGCCAAGAGACCCAGTACTTC. This gives the protein CASSHAFRPGSGQETQYF.

This clonotype was seen more than once but under ten times. V and J are TRBV20-1 and TRBJ2-1; D possibly uses TRBD1 or TRBD2 (5 bases each). Germline V gene data show CDR1 as DFQATT and CDR2 as SNEGSKA (reference sequence). Trimming stripped 5 bases from V and 8 bases from J, with 16 bases between. This CDR3 region has 13 residues. For the CDR3, the DNA is TGCAGTGCTGGCAGGGAGTATGACGATGAGCAGTTCTTC. It encodes CSAGREYDDEQFF.

The chain employs TRBV29-1 and TRBJ2-2, with D unresolved. The germline CDR1 and CDR2 sequences are SQVTM and ANQGSEA. This CDR3 has 13 amino acids. V was trimmed by 1 base and J by 3 bases, leaving 6 bases between them. For the CDR3, the DNA is TGCAGCGTTGAAGGGACGGACACCGGGGAGCTGTTTTTT. Translating gives CSVEGTDTGELFF.

J is TRBJ2-2 and V is TRBV27; 10 bases fit TRBD2. The CDR3 consists of 15 residues. The germline gives CDR1 MNHEY, CDR2 SMNVEV (reference sequence). Unmatched junction bases numbered 4, after V lost 4 bases and J lost 5 bases. The CDR3 DNA follows: TGTGCCAGCAGTTCCGGACTAGCGGCTACCGGGGAGCTGTTTTTT. Translation: CASSSGLAATGELFF.

The chain carries TRBV7-9 and TRBJ2-1; D remains ambiguous. The CDR3 has 15 residues. CDR1 and CDR2 from the germline V gene are SEHNR and FQNEAQ (reference sequence). V dropped 5 bases and J dropped 0 bases, with 11 bases sitting between them. The CDR3 nucleotides are TGTGCCAGCAGCAACGACTTCGGCTCCTACAATGAGCAGTTCTTC. Its protein is CASSNDFGSYNEQFF. Drawing the rest from reference TRBV7-9 and TRBJ2-1, the complete variable domain is DTGVSQNPRHKITKRGQNVTFRCDPISEHNRLYWYRQTLGQGPEFLTYFQNEAQLEKSRLLSDRFSAERPKGSFSTLEIQRTEQGDSAMYLCASSNDFGSYNEQFFGPGTRLTVL.

V and J are TRBV6-6 and TRBJ1-5; 9 bases match TRBD1. This CDR3 is 15 amino acids long. Germline V gene lookup returns CDR1 MNHNY and CDR2 SVGAGI (reference sequence). The junction had 6 bases not matched to a gene; V was cut back by 6 bases and J by 3 bases. CDR3 protein: CASRRQGEANQPQHF. The DNA for the CDR3 is TGTGCCAGCAGACGACAGGGGGAGGCCAATCAGCCCCAGCATTTT.

The rearrangement uses TRBV5-1 and TRBJ2-7; 7 bases line up with TRBD2. The junction had 9 bases not matched to a gene; V was cut back by 4 bases and J by 5 bases. This CDR3 contains 14 residues. The germline V gene encodes CDR1 SGHRS and CDR2 YFSETQ. This chain's CDR3 is CASSGGLGADEQYF. As DNA, the CDR3 is TGCGCCAGCAGCGGAGGACTAGGAGCGGACGAGCAGTACTTC.